This TCR beta chain was observed in a study of CD8 T cells in Susac syndrome. CDR3 length: 16 amino acids. Looked up from germline, CDR1 is SGHNT and CDR2 is YYREEE (reference sequence). V was clipped by 4 bases and J by 5 bases; unmatched bases: 8. After extraction with the RNeasy kit, about 0.45 to 1 ug of the RNA was reverse transcribed using random hexamers. TCRdb reanalysed the immunoSEQ multiplex PCR reads using MiXCR and keeps one entry per CDR3 protein. Here the sample spans about 120,000 distinct CDR3 sequences, roughly 91% being singletons. Sequencing input: CD4+ T cells from PBMCs. The J gene is TRBJ2-3, the V gene TRBV5-4, with 12 bases identical to TRBD2. This TCR was sampled from a human donor in good health. The chain's CDR3 is CASSPTPSGGGDTQYF. CDR3 nucleotides: TGTGCCAGCAGCCCGACCCCTAGCGGGGGGGGAGATACGCAGTATTTT.